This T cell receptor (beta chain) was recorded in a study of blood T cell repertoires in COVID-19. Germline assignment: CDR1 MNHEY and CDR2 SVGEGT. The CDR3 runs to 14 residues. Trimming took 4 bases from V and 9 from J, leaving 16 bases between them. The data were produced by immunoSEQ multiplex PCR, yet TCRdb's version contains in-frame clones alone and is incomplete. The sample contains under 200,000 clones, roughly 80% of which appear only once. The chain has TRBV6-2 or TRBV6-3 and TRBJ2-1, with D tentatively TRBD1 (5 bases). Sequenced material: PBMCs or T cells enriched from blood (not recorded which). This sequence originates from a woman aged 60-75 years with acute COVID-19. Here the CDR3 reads CASSWGSRAGEQFF. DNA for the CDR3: TGTGCCAGCAGTTGGGGCTCAAGGGCAGGTGAGCAGTTCTTC.